These T cell receptor beta chains were read from a single sample in a study of cytomegalovirus exposure and HLA in healthy donors. Data came from immunoSEQ multiplex PCR; TCRdb stores just in-frame clones and leaves some out. The table lists about 130,000 clones, 89% of them singletons. The specimen was PBMCs. The source is a woman between 18 and 30 years old in good health and CMV-seronegative. Both conserved end residues are part of each CDR3. Fields, in order: D gene, V gene, clone size, J gene, CDR3 protein, CDR3 DNA. A D gene is named only where the DNA matches it firmly. Size is omitted from some rows. Given values are once, few, many or a class for expanded clones.

>-|TRBV7-8|once|TRBJ2-4
CASSQEGRNIQYF
TGTGCCAGCAGCCAGGAGGGGCGGAACATTCAGTACTTC
>-|TRBV6-6|-|TRBJ1-1
CASSYGNRNTEAFF
TGTGCCAGCAGTTACGGCAACCGGAACACTGAAGCTTTCTTT
>TRBD2|TRBV27|-|TRBJ2-3
CASSSPLRREVSTDTQYF
TGTGCCAGCAGTTCCCCCCTCCGTCGGGAGGTATCCACAGATACGCAGTATTTT
>-|TRBV6-5|-|TRBJ2-7
CASASPSAGYEQYF
TGTGCCAGCGCATCACCTAGCGCGGGCTACGAGCAGTACTTC
>-|TRBV5-1|-|TRBJ2-5
CASSLTGQTETQYF
TGCGCCAGCAGCTTAACAGGCCAGACAGAGACCCAGTACTTC
>TRBD1|TRBV7-8|-|TRBJ1-3
CASSLKRTGSGNTIYF
TGTGCCAGCAGCCTAAAAAGGACAGGTTCTGGAAACACCATATATTTT
>-|TRBV6-5|-|TRBJ1-2
CASSDTNYGYTF
TGTGCCAGCAGTGACACTAACTATGGCTACACCTTC
>TRBD2|TRBV19|-|TRBJ2-1
CASTNQREGHNEQFF
TGTGCCAGTACCAACCAGCGGGAGGGTCACAATGAGCAGTTCTTC
>-|TRBV7-8|-|TRBJ1-1
CASATPRTDLGSVFF
TGTGCCAGCGCCACCCCCCGGACAGACCTGGGATCGGTTTTCTTT
>TRBD2|TRBV5-1|-|TRBJ2-1
CASSLEGLAGRGQFF
TGCGCCAGCAGCTTAGAGGGACTAGCGGGCCGGGGGCAGTTCTTC
>TRBD2|TRBV28|-|TRBJ2-1
CASSPLSPAGVGEQFF
TGTGCCAGCAGCCCCCTGTCGCCAGCGGGGGTCGGTGAGCAGTTCTTC
>-|TRBV5-4|-|TRBJ2-7
CASSHGIDYSYEQYF
TGTGCCAGCAGCCATGGCATCGACTACTCCTACGAGCAGTACTTC
>-|TRBV6-1|-|TRBJ1-2
CASSGSYGYTF
TGTGCCAGCAGTGGGAGCTATGGCTACACCTTC
>-|TRBV6-6|-|TRBJ2-3
CASSSYMDTQYF
TGTGCCAGCAGTTCTTACATGGATACGCAGTATTTT
>TRBD1|TRBV10-1|-|TRBJ2-7
CASSRDRAYEQYF
TGCGCCAGCAGCCGGGACAGGGCCTACGAGCAGTACTTC
>-|TRBV6-5|-|TRBJ1-5
CASGGDQPQHF
TGTGCCAGCGGGGGGGATCAGCCCCAGCATTTT
>-|TRBV7-9|-|TRBJ1-5
CASSSNSNQPQHF
TGTGCCAGCAGCTCTAATAGCAATCAGCCCCAGCATTTT
>-|TRBV20-1|-|TRBJ1-1
CSAYRDTEAFF
TGCAGTGCCTACCGGGACACTGAAGCTTTCTTT
>TRBD2|TRBV4-1|-|TRBJ2-3
CASSRAGGADTQYF
TGCGCCAGCAGCCGAGCGGGAGGCGCAGATACGCAGTATTTT
>-|TRBV2|-|TRBJ1-5
CASSEVGQHYQPQHF
TGTGCCAGCAGTGAAGTTGGGCAGCATTATCAGCCCCAGCATTTT
>TRBD1|TRBV10-2|-|TRBJ1-5
CASSEGQGIPVSNQPQHF
TGCGCCAGCAGTGAGGGACAGGGAATACCCGTTAGCAATCAGCCCCAGCATTTT
>TRBD1|TRBV6-5|-|TRBJ1-1
CASSPGGQGAFF
TGTGCCAGCAGCCCCGGGGGACAGGGGGCTTTCTTT
>-|TRBV18|-|TRBJ2-1
CASSPVRRTSYNEQFF
TGTGCCAGCTCACCAGTGAGGCGGACTTCCTACAATGAGCAGTTCTTC
>TRBD1|TRBV6-1|few|TRBJ2-7
CASSRDRALGQYF
TGTGCCAGCAGTAGGGACAGGGCTCTCGGGCAGTACTTC
>TRBD1|TRBV19|-|TRBJ1-5
CASTWTGLSLWANQPQHF
TGTGCCAGTACCTGGACAGGTCTTTCCCTCTGGGCCAATCAGCCCCAGCATTTT
>TRBD1|TRBV19|-|TRBJ1-5
CASSTRQGAGRNQPQHF
TGTGCCAGTAGTACGCGACAGGGGGCTGGGCGCAATCAGCCCCAGCATTTT
>-|TRBV7-6|-|TRBJ2-3
CASSPRGAPDTQYF
TGTGCCAGCAGCCCAAGGGGCGCCCCAGATACGCAGTATTTT
>TRBD1|TRBV11-2|-|TRBJ1-2
CASRPDRGAKNNLYGYTF
TGTGCCAGCAGACCGGACAGGGGCGCGAAGAACAACCTCTATGGCTACACCTTC
>-|TRBV19|-|TRBJ2-5
CASSIDKETQYF
TGTGCCAGTAGTATAGATAAAGAGACCCAGTACTTC
>-|TRBV28|-|TRBJ1-1
CASSFPMNTEAFF
TGTGCCAGCAGTTTTCCCATGAACACTGAAGCTTTCTTT
>-|TRBV11-3|-|TRBJ1-1
CASSSADFEAFF
TGTGCCAGCAGCTCTGCAGATTTTGAAGCTTTCTTT
>TRBD1|TRBV7-9|-|TRBJ2-1
CASSSPGGPTGNEQFF
TGTGCCAGCAGCTCCCCAGGGGGCCCTACGGGCAATGAGCAGTTCTTC
>TRBD1|TRBV7-2|-|TRBJ1-2
CASSLNPRGSGGYTF
TGTGCCAGCAGCTTAAACCCCAGGGGGTCGGGTGGCTACACCTTC
>-|TRBV7-8|-|TRBJ1-1
CASSFPGDNTEAFF
TGTGCCAGCAGCTTTCCGGGGGACAACACTGAAGCTTTCTTT
>-|TRBV27|-|TRBJ2-1
CASSLAGTYNEQFF
TGTGCCAGCAGTTTAGCGGGTACCTACAATGAGCAGTTCTTC
>-|TRBV21-1|-|TRBJ1-5
CASSNLMKGRNPESNQPQHF
TGTGCCAGCAGCAATTTGATGAAGGGGCGAAACCCCGAAAGCAATCAGCCCCAGCATTTT
>TRBD1|TRBV5-8|-|TRBJ1-2
CASSMGQGAYGYTF
TGTGCCAGCAGCATGGGACAGGGAGCCTATGGCTACACCTTC
>-|TRBV27|-|TRBJ2-2
CASSLSLGGGELFF
TGTGCCAGCAGTTTGTCGCTAGGTGGCGGGGAGCTGTTTTTT
>TRBD1|TRBV6-5|-|TRBJ2-7
CASSPTETGAHEQYF
TGTGCCAGCAGCCCAACGGAGACAGGGGCCCACGAGCAGTACTTC
>-|TRBV2|-|TRBJ2-1
CASRPGTRGFF
TGTGCCAGCAGGCCCGGGACTCGAGGGTTCTTC
>TRBD1|TRBV28|-|TRBJ2-1
CASSYPGTGLKNEQFF
TGTGCCAGCAGTTACCCAGGGACAGGTTTAAAAAATGAGCAGTTCTTC
>TRBD1|TRBV27|-|TRBJ1-2
CASSSLSTGGLGYTF
TGTGCCAGCAGTTCCTTAAGCACAGGGGGCCTTGGCTACACCTTC
>-|TRBV4-2|-|TRBJ1-5
CASSRDGGSNQPQHF
TGTGCCAGCAGCCGGGACGGAGGGAGCAATCAGCCCCAGCATTTT
>TRBD2|TRBV5-4|-|TRBJ2-1
CASSLRLAGYNEQFF
TGTGCCAGCAGCTTGCGACTAGCGGGGTACAATGAGCAGTTCTTC
>-|TRBV28|-|TRBJ2-3
CASSLRDFRTDTQYF
TGTGCCAGCAGTCTCCGGGACTTTCGCACAGATACGCAGTATTTT
>TRBD2|TRBV5-1|-|TRBJ2-5
CASRPGLAGGQGETQYF
TGCGCCAGCAGACCCGGACTAGCGGGAGGGCAGGGAGAGACCCAGTACTTC
>-|TRBV13|-|TRBJ1-1
CASSPRQFLPNTEAFF
TGTGCCAGCAGCCCCCGACAGTTTCTGCCGAACACTGAAGCTTTCTTT